This T cell receptor (beta chain) originates from a study of T cells in Graves' hyperthyroidism and ophthalmopathy. Study-wide findings and caveats: Patients with ophthalmopathy were separated from those with stable hyperthyroidism by a 13 V-J model.

The CDR3 has 14 amino acids. Trimming at V came to 8 bases and at J to 2 bases, leaving 3 bases not matched to a gene. CDR1 is MNHEY, CDR2 SMNVEV, per germline (reference sequence). This clonotype was found a few times. Its target is not known. Amplification yielded TCR beta CDR3 regions, with RNA transcripts as the source. The primer set for the first-round RT-PCR of the TCR CDR3 was HTBI. TCRdb fed the multiplex PCR reads into MiXCR, producing one record per CDR3 protein. The sample shows 500,000 to 750,000 distinct CDR3 sequences, approximately 14% of them seen only once. V and J are TRBV27 and TRBJ2-7; 13 bases are shared with TRBD2. The origin of this receptor is a young woman with Graves' hyperthyroidism. The sequencing input was blood. As DNA, the CDR3 is TGTGCCAGCGGACTAGCGGGAGCCACCTACGAGCAGTACTTC. Its protein is CASGLAGATYEQYF.